This is a list of T cell receptor beta chains from one sample in a study of blood T cells in healthy people across ages. TCRdb re-called the 5' RACE reads through MiXCR, storing one row per CDR3 protein. This sample carries 700,000 to 950,000 distinct CDR3 sequences, roughly 47% of them seen once, and the ten largest clones take approximately 22%. Sequencing was done on a sample of blood. These receptors came from a woman between 55 and 75 years old in good health. Each CDR3 is given with its conserved first and last residue. The order of the fields is D gene, J gene, clone size, V gene, CDR3 protein, CDR3 DNA. D genes are given only for firm matches. Clone sizes are given selectively: once, few, many, or a class where the clone is expanded.

>TRBD1|TRBJ2-6|-|TRBV10-3
CAVSLTGAALSGANVLTF
TGTGCCGTCAGCCTGACAGGGGCGGCCTTGTCTGGGGCCAACGTCCTGACTTTC
>-|TRBJ2-7|-|TRBV6-2/TRBV6-3
CASSLAFGDEQYF
TGTGCCAGCAGTCTAGCTTTCGGCGACGAGCAGTACTTC
>-|TRBJ2-1|once|TRBV5-1
CASRTAVSSYNEQFF
TGCGCCAGCAGAACTGCCGTAAGCTCCTACAATGAGCAGTTCTTC
>-|TRBJ2-1|-|TRBV5-1
CASQKGDGSYNEQFF
TGCGCCAGCCAAAAAGGGGACGGCTCCTACAATGAGCAGTTCTTC
>-|TRBJ1-1|-|TRBV20-1
CSVRPALNTEAFF
TGCAGTGTTCGCCCGGCGCTGAACACTGAAGCTTTCTTT
>TRBD1|TRBJ2-1|many|TRBV5-1
CASTSTGSSYNEQFF
TGCGCCAGCACCTCGACAGGGAGCTCCTACAATGAGCAGTTCTTC
>-|TRBJ2-1|-|TRBV6-2/TRBV6-3
CASSYGSRGPQFF
TGTGCCAGCAGTTACGGTAGTCGTGGGCCGCAGTTCTTC
>-|TRBJ2-1|-|TRBV20-1
CSARGRVHDGEQFF
TGCAGTGCTAGAGGGAGGGTGCATGACGGGGAGCAGTTCTTC
>-|TRBJ2-5|few|TRBV20-1
CSASSGAQETQYF
TGCAGTGCTAGTTCGGGGGCGCAGGAGACCCAGTACTTC
>-|TRBJ1-2|-|TRBV19
CACTRPGDQWASYGYTF
TGTGCCTGTACCCGGCCAGGGGACCAATGGGCAAGCTATGGCTACACCTTC
>TRBD1|TRBJ2-1|-|TRBV10-3
CAISESRQGSYNEQFF
TGTGCCATCAGTGAGTCACGACAGGGATCCTACAATGAGCAGTTCTTC
>-|TRBJ2-7|-|TRBV3-1
CASSQDVYQAAYEQYF
TGTGCCAGCAGCCAAGATGTGTATCAGGCTGCCTACGAGCAGTACTTC
>TRBD2|TRBJ2-5|few|TRBV7-2
CASSFLAGGPQETQYF
TGTGCCAGCAGCTTTTTGGCGGGGGGGCCACAAGAGACCCAGTACTTC
>-|TRBJ2-7|many|TRBV7-2
CASSLITVRGGAGNEQYF
TGTGCCAGCAGCTTAATTACGGTTAGGGGGGGGGCCGGGAACGAGCAGTACTTC
>TRBD2|TRBJ2-7|-|TRBV6-5
CASTRGVSSYNEQYF
TGTGCCAGCACTCGGGGGGTTAGCTCCTACAATGAGCAGTACTTC
>TRBD2|TRBJ2-3|few|TRBV20-1
CSAPKSGESTDTQYF
TGCAGTGCCCCCAAGAGCGGGGAAAGCACAGATACGCAGTATTTT
>-|TRBJ2-1|few|TRBV3-1
CASSLWRVSHNEQFF
TGTGCCAGCAGCCTATGGCGGGTCTCTCACAATGAGCAGTTCTTC
>TRBD1|TRBJ2-1|once|TRBV6-6
CASSWDSLENEQFF
TGTGCCAGCAGTTGGGACAGCTTAGAGAATGAGCAGTTCTTC
>-|TRBJ2-7|-|TRBV19
CASSVNPSEIYNEQYF
TGTGCCAGTAGTGTCAACCCTAGCGAGATATACAATGAGCAGTACTTC
>-|TRBJ2-4|-|TRBV11-3
CASSQDRKNIQYF
TGTGCCAGCAGCCAAGATAGAAAAAACATTCAGTACTTC
>TRBD1|TRBJ1-1|-|TRBV14
CASSQDRQGRNTEAFF
TGTGCCAGCAGCCAAGATAGACAGGGAAGGAACACTGAAGCTTTCTTT
>-|TRBJ2-7|few|TRBV29-1
CRGPRWSSYEQYF
TGCAGGGGACCCCGATGGAGCTCCTACGAGCAGTACTTC
>TRBD2|TRBJ2-5|-|TRBV6-1
CASSESSGGTNNEQYF
TGTGCCAGCAGTGAATCTAGCGGGGGGACAAACAATGAGCAGTACTTC
>-|TRBJ2-7|once|TRBV20-1
CSALKGGAVNEQYF
TGCAGTGCCCTAAAAGGGGGGGCAGTCAATGAGCAGTACTTC
>-|TRBJ1-2|many|TRBV14
CASSQDFLDHYGYTF
TGTGCCAGCAGCCAAGATTTCCTTGACCACTATGGCTACACCTTC
>TRBD1|TRBJ1-5|few|TRBV3-1
CASSRGQLSNQPQHF
TGTGCCAGCAGCCGGGGACAGTTAAGCAATCAGCCCCAGCATTTT
>-|TRBJ1-2|-|TRBV18
CASSPGDNYGYTF
TGTGCCAGCTCACCCGGGGACAACTATGGCTACACCTTC
>-|TRBJ1-1|few|TRBV5-8
CASSLYGGIVGTEAFF
TGTGCCAGCAGCCTCTATGGGGGGATAGTGGGCACTGAAGCTTTCTTT
>-|TRBJ2-5|-|TRBV7-9
CASSLGTLGQETQYF
TGTGCCAGCAGCTTAGGGACCCTAGGTCAAGAGACCCAGTACTTC
>-|TRBJ1-4|-|TRBV29-1
CSVGGGLSNEKLFF
TGCAGCGTTGGGGGGGGACTTAGTAATGAAAAACTGTTTTTT
>-|TRBJ1-4|-|TRBV12-3/TRBV12-4
CASSPGTSTNEKLFF
TGTGCCAGCAGTCCCGGGACATCAACTAATGAAAAACTGTTTTTT
>TRBD2|TRBJ2-1|-|TRBV20-1
CSANSGGSYNEQFF
TGCAGTGCTAACAGCGGGGGCTCCTACAATGAGCAGTTCTTC
>TRBD1|TRBJ2-4|-|TRBV7-3
CASSPDRVGTIQYF
TGTGCCAGCAGCCCTGACAGGGTGGGGACCATTCAGTACTTC
>TRBD1|TRBJ2-4|few|TRBV5-1
CASSPAGTGERIQYF
TGCGCCAGCAGCCCCGCCGGGACAGGGGAACGCATTCAGTACTTC
>TRBD2|TRBJ2-5|few|TRBV9
CASSVISGGAPETQYF
TGTGCCAGCAGCGTAATAAGCGGGGGGGCTCCAGAGACCCAGTACTTC
>TRBD2|TRBJ2-7|-|TRBV20-1
CSAGERERYEQYF
TGCAGTGCCGGGGAGCGGGAGCGGTACGAGCAGTACTTC
>TRBD1|TRBJ2-1|few|TRBV9
CASSPTGQAGYNEQFF
TGTGCCAGCAGCCCAACGGGACAGGCGGGCTACAATGAGCAGTTCTTC
>-|TRBJ2-7|-|TRBV6-5
CASNYNVGPYEQYF
TGTGCCAGCAATTACAACGTCGGGCCCTACGAGCAGTACTTC
>-|TRBJ2-6|-|TRBV18
CASSPNQRRSGANVLTF
TGTGCCAGCTCACCGAACCAGAGACGCTCTGGGGCCAACGTCCTGACTTTC
>-|TRBJ2-1|-|TRBV25-1
CASSDLGSGDYNEQFF
TGTGCCAGCAGTGATCTAGGGTCAGGCGATTACAATGAGCAGTTCTTC
>-|TRBJ2-2|-|TRBV20-1
CSARDAGGGNTGELFF
TGCAGTGCTAGAGATGCTGGAGGAGGGAACACCGGGGAGCTGTTTTTT
>TRBD1|TRBJ1-5|-|TRBV20-1
CSAGKETGQPYSNQPQHF
TGCAGTGCTGGAAAGGAAACGGGACAGCCATATAGCAATCAGCCCCAGCATTTT
>-|TRBJ1-6|-|TRBV5-1
CASSLGVLGNSPLHF
TGCGCCAGCAGCTTGGGGGTTCTGGGAAATTCACCCCTCCACTTT
>-|TRBJ2-3|few|TRBV24-1
CATSDPGRTSTDTQYF
TGTGCCACCAGTGACCCGGGACGCACGAGCACAGATACGCAGTATTTT
>-|TRBJ2-5|many|TRBV3-1
CASSLPGRQETQYF
TGTGCCAGCAGTCTCCCAGGCCGGCAAGAGACCCAGTACTTC